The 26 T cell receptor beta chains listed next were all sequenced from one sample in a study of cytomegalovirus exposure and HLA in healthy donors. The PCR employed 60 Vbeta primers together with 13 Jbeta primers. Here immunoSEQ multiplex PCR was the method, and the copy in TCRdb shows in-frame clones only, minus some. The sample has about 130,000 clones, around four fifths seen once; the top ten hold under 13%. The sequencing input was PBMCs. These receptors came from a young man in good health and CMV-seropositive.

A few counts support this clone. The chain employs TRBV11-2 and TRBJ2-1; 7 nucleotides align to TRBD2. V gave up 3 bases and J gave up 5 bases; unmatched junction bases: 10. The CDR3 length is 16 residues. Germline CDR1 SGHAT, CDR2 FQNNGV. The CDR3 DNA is TGTGCCAGCAGCTTCCCCCTCGGACTAGTGAACAATGAGCAGTTCTTC. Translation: CASSFPLGLVNNEQFF.

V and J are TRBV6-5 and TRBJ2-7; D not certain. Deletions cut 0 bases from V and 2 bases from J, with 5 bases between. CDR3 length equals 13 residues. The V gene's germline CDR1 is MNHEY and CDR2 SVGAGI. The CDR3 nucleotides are TGTGCCAGCAGTTACTCTATAGCCTACGAGCAGTACTTC. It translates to CASSYSIAYEQYF.

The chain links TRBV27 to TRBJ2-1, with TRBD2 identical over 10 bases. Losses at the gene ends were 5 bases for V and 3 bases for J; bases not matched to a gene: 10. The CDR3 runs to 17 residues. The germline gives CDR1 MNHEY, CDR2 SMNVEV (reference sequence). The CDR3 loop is CASSPTKREGRYNEQFF. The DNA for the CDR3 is TGTGCCAGCAGTCCCACCAAGCGGGAGGGCCGCTACAATGAGCAGTTCTTC.

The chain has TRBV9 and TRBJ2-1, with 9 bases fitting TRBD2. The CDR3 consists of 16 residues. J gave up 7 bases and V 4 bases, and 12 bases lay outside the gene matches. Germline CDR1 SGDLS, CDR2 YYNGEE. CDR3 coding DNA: TGTGCCAGCAGCAAGGCTAGCGGGGCCCCTATGAATGAGCAGTTCTTC. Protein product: CASSKASGAPMNEQFF.

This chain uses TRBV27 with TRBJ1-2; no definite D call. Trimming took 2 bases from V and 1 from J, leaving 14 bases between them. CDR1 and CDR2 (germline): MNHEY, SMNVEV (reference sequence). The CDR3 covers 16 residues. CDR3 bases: TGTGCCAGCAGTTTAAGCCCCGGGAGTGGTAACTATGGCTACACCTTC. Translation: CASSLSPGSGNYGYTF.

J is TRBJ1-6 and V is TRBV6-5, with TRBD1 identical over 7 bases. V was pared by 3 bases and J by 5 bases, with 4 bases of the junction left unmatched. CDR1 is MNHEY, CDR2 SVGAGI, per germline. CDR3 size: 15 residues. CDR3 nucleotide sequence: TGTGCCAGCAGTTATTTGGGACAGAATAATTCACCCCTCCACTTT. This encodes CASSYLGQNNSPLHF.

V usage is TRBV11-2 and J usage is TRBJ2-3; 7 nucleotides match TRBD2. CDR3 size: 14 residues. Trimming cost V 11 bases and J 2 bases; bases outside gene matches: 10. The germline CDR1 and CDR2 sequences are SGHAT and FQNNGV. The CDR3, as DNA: TGTGCCGGGGGAGGGATCCTCTACACAGATACGCAGTATTTT. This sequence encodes CAGGGILYTDTQYF. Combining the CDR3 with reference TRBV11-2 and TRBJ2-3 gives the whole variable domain EAGVAQSPRYKIIEKRQSVAFWCNPISGHATLYWYQQILGQGPKLLIQFQNNGVVDDSQLPKDRFSAERLKGVDSTLKIQPAKLEDSAVYLCAGGGILYTDTQYFGPGTRLTVL.

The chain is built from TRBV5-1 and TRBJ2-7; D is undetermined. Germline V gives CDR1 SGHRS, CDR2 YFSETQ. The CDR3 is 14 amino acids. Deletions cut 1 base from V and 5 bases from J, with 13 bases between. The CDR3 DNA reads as TGCGCCAGCAGCTTGATTGAGGCCTCTAACGAGCAGTACTTC. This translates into CASSLIEASNEQYF.

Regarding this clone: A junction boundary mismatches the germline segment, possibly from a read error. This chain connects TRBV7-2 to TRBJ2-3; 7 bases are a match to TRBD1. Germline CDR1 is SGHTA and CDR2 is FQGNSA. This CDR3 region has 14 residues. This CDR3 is CASRLDRVTDTQYF. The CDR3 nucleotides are TGTGCCAGCAGATTAGACAGGGTCACAGATACGCAGTATTTT.

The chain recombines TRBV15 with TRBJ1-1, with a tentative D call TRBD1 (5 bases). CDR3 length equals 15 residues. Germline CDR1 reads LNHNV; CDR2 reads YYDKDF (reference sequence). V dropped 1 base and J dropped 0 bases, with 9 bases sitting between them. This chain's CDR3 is CATSRATGLNTEAFF. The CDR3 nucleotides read TGTGCCACCAGCAGAGCAACAGGTCTGAACACTGAAGCTTTCTTT.

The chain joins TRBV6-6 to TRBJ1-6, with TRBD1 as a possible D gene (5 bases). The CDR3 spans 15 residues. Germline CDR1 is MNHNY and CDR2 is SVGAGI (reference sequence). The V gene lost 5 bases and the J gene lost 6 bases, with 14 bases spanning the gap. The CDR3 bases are TGTGCCAGCAGTGCCAGACAGCCCAGTAATTCACCCCTCCACTTT. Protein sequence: CASSARQPSNSPLHF.

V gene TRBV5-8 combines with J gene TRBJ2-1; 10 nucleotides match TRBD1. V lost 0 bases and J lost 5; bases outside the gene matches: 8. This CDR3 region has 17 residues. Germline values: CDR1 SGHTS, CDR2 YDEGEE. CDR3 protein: CASSLGVTGGNHNEQFF. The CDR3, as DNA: TGTGCCAGCAGCTTGGGCGTGACAGGGGGCAACCACAATGAGCAGTTCTTC.

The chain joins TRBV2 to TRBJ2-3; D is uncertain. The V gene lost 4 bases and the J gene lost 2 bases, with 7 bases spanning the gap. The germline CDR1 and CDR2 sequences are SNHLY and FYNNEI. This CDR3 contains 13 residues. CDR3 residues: CASSVEYTDTQYF. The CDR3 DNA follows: TGTGCCAGCAGTGTTGAGTACACAGATACGCAGTATTTT.

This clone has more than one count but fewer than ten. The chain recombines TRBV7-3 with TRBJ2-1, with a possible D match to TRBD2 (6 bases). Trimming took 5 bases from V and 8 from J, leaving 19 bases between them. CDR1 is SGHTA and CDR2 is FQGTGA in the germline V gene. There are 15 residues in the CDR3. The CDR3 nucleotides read TGTGCCAGCAGCCCCCTGGGCGGGGCCAGCGATGAGCAGTTCTTC. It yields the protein CASSPLGGASDEQFF.

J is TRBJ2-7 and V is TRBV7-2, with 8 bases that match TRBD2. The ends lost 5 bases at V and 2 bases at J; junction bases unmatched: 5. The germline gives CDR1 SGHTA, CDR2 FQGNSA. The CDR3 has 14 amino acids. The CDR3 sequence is CASSPSGGAYEQYF. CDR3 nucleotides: TGTGCCAGCAGCCCCTCGGGGGGGGCCTACGAGCAGTACTTC.

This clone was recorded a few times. CDR3 sequence: CASIRGSDTEAFF. CDR3 sequence (DNA): TGTGCCAGCATCCGGGGGTCGGACACTGAAGCTTTCTTT. V and J are TRBV6-5 and TRBJ1-1; perhaps TRBD1 as D (5 bases). Trimming pared 7 bases from V and 3 bases from J, leaving 12 bases between. This CDR3 spans 13 amino acids. CDR1 MNHEY and CDR2 SVGAGI come from the germline V gene.

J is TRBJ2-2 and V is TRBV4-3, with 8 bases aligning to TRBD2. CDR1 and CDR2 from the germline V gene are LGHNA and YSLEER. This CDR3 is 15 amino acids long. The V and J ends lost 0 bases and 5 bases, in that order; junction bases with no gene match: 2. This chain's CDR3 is CASSQEGTRTGELFF. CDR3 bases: TGCGCCAGCAGCCAAGAGGGGACTAGGACCGGGGAGCTGTTTTTT.

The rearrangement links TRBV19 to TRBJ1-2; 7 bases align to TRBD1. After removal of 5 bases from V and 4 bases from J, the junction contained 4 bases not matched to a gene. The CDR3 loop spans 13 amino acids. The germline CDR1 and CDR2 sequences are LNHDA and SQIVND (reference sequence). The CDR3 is CASSRQGVYGYTF. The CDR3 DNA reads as TGTGCCAGTAGTCGGCAGGGGGTCTATGGCTACACCTTC.

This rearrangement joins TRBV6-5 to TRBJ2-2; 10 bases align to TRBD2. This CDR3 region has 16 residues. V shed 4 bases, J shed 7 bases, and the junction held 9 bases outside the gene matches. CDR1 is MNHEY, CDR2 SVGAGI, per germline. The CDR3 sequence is CASSSVSGRAVGELFF. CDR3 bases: TGTGCCAGCAGTTCTGTCAGCGGGAGGGCCGTCGGGGAGCTGTTTTTT.

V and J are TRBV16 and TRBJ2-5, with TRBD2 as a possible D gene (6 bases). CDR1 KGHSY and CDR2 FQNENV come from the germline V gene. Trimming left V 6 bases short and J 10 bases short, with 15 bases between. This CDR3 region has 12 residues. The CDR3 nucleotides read TGTGCCAGCAGTGGCCTCGGGGGAGGCCAGTACTTC. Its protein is CASSGLGGGQYF. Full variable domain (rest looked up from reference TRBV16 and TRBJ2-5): GEEVAQTPKHLVRGEGQKAKLYCAPIKGHSYVFWYQQVLKNEFKFLISFQNENVFDETGMPKERFSAKCLPNSPCSLEIQATKLEDSAVYFCASSGLGGGQYFGPGTRLLVL.

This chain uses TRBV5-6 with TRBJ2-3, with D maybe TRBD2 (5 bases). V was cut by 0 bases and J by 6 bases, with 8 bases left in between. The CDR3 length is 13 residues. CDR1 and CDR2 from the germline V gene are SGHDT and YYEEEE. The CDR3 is CASSLGGMDTQYF. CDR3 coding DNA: TGTGCCAGCAGCTTGGGAGGGATGGATACGCAGTATTTT.

In DNA form, the CDR3 reads TGTGCCAGTAGTATATATCCGGGGGCCTACGAGCAGTACTTC. Amino acids: CASSIYPGAYEQYF. This chain joins TRBV19 and TRBJ2-7, with D perhaps TRBD2 (6 bases). The germline V gene has CDR1 LNHDA and CDR2 SQIVND (reference sequence). This CDR3 is 14 amino acids long. Trimming left V 2 bases short and J 2 bases short, with 10 bases between.

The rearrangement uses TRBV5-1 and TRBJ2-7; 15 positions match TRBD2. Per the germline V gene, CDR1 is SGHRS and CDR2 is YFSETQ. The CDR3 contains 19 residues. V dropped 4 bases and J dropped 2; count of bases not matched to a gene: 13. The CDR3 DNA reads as TGCGCCAGCAGCCTAGGGACTAGCGGGAGGAAGACCTGGGCCTACGAGCAGTACTTC. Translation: CASSLGTSGRKTWAYEQYF.

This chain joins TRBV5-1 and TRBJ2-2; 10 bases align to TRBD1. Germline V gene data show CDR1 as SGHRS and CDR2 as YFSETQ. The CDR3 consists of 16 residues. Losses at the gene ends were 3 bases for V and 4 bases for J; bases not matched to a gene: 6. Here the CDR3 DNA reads TGCGCCAGCAGCTGGGCGGGACAGGGGACCACCGGGGAGCTGTTTTTT. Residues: CASSWAGQGTTGELFF.

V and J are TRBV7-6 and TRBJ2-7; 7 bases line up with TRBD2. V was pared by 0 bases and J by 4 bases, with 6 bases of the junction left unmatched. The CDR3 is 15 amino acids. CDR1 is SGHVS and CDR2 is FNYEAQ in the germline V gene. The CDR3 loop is CASSLAGGGPYEQYF. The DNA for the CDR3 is TGTGCCAGCAGCTTAGCTGGGGGGGGTCCGTACGAGCAGTACTTC.

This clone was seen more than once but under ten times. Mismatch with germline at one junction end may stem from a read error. The DNA of the CDR3 is TGTTCCAGCAGCCCCCTGGTAGGCGGGTCCTACAATGAGCAGTTCTTC. Encoded protein: CSSSPLVGGSYNEQFF. This chain joins TRBV7-9 and TRBJ2-1; D might be TRBD2 (5 bases). The CDR3 loop spans 16 amino acids. The germline V gene encodes CDR1 SEHNR and CDR2 FQNEAQ (reference sequence).